The 21 T cell receptor beta chains below were found in one sample sequenced in a study of vaccination and CD4 T cells after COVID-19. The treatment here: approximately nine-day PBMC culture with coronavirus spike peptide pools or control peptides (ViraFEST assay). These receptors lack a known antigen. Sequence data for DNA of cultured CD4+ T cells were generated by the Oncomine TCR Beta short-read assay. A single record per CDR3 protein comes from TCRdb applying MiXCR to the PCR reads. Here the sample spans more than 10,000 distinct CDR3 sequences, around 52% being singletons. Sequenced input: CD4+ T cells from blood, cultured in vitro. Receptors were obtained from a human donor who had recovered from COVID-19.

This chain uses TRBV7-2 with TRBJ2-3; 9 positions match TRBD1. V shed 1 base and J 3 bases; nucleotides not matched to a gene: 2. The V gene's germline CDR1 is SGHTA and CDR2 FQGNSA. The CDR3 totals 15 residues. CDR3 sequence (DNA): TGTGCCAGCAGCTTAGTTGGACAGGGGACAGATACGCAGTATTTT. Amino acids: CASSLVGQGTDTQYF.

The J gene is TRBJ2-5, the V gene TRBV20-1; no definite D call. This CDR3 is 13 amino acids long. CDR1 and CDR2 from the germline V gene are DFQATT and SNEGSKA (reference sequence). V was shortened by 6 bases and J by 4 bases, with 15 bases between the two germline ends. The CDR3 DNA is TGCAGTGCCCCAAATGGAGTGGGAGAGACCCAGTACTTC. Amino acid sequence: CSAPNGVGETQYF.

This clonotype was seen more than once but under ten times. V and J are TRBV20-1 and TRBJ2-7, with D possibly TRBD2 on 6 matching bases. V lost 5 bases and J 0 bases, leaving 26 bases between the germline ends. Germline lookup yields CDR1 DFQATT and CDR2 SNEGSKA (reference sequence). The CDR3 totals 18 residues. DNA of the CDR3: TGCAGTGCTCCACATCCCCCGTCCGGGACTCAGAGCTCCTACGAGCAGTACTTC. This sequence encodes CSAPHPPSGTQSSYEQYF.

The J gene is TRBJ2-7, the V gene TRBV28, with 12 bases identical to TRBD2. The CDR3 covers 19 residues. V trimming: 4 bases; J trimming: 0 bases; junction bases outside the gene matches: 13. From germline, CDR1 is MDHEN and CDR2 SYDVKM. The CDR3 region is CASSSGTSGSYVFSYEQYF. The CDR3 region has the DNA TGTGCCAGCAGTTCGGGGACTAGCGGGTCGTACGTCTTCTCCTACGAGCAGTACTTC.

The CDR3 nucleotides are TGTGCCAGCAGTGAATACCTCGGGCCCACCGGGGAGCTGTTTTTT. Amino acid sequence: CASSEYLGPTGELFF. V and J are TRBV25-1 and TRBJ2-2; D uncertain. V was shortened by 0 bases and J by 4 bases, with 9 bases between the two germline ends. CDR1 is MGHDK and CDR2 is SYGVNS in the germline V gene. The CDR3 totals 15 residues. The variable domain in full, with the rest retrieved from reference TRBV25-1 and TRBJ2-2, is EADIYQTPRYLVIGTGKKITLECSQTMGHDKMYWYQQDPGMELHLIHYSYGVNSTEKGDLSSESTVSRIRTEHFPLTLESARPSHTSQYLCASSEYLGPTGELFFGEGSRLTVL.

The sample holds a few counts of this clonotype. The J gene is TRBJ2-1, the V gene TRBV5-4, with 7 positions matching TRBD1. Losses at the gene ends were 4 bases for V and 5 bases for J; bases not matched to a gene: 12. Germline values: CDR1 SGHNT, CDR2 YYREEE (reference sequence). This CDR3 is built from 16 residues. CDR3 DNA: TGTGCCAGCAGCCCCGGAAGGAGGACAGGAGACAATGAGCAGTTCTTC. Encoded protein: CASSPGRRTGDNEQFF.

J is TRBJ2-1 and V is TRBV7-2; D uncertain. The length of the CDR3 is 14 residues. The germline gives CDR1 SGHTA, CDR2 FQGNSA. The V and J ends lost 5 bases and 5 bases respectively, with 13 bases between them. CDR3 region: CASSPRSGDNEQFF. The CDR3 DNA sequence: TGTGCCAGCAGCCCGCGATCGGGTGACAATGAGCAGTTCTTC. Using reference TRBV7-2 and TRBJ2-1 for the parts outside the CDR3, the full variable domain is GAGVSQSPSNKVTEKGKDVELRCDPISGHTALYWYRQSLGQGLEFLIYFQGNSAPDKSGLPSDRFSAERTGGSVSTLTIQRTQQEDSAVYLCASSPRSGDNEQFFGPGTRLTVL.

The CDR3 is CSARAATGYGELFF. For the CDR3, the DNA is TGCAGTGCTAGAGCGGCGACTGGGTACGGGGAGCTGTTTTTT. This chain uses TRBV20-1 with TRBJ2-2; D gene unclear. Germline V gives CDR1 DFQATT, CDR2 SNEGSKA (reference sequence). Trimming left V 1 base short and J 7 bases short, with 13 bases between. The CDR3 is 14 amino acids.

Comments on this clonotype: Since the CDR3 does not end with the conserved phenylalanine or tryptophan, this likely comes from a read error. The DNA for the CDR3 is TGCAGCGCGCGCAGGGGGCGCGGTTACAATGAGCAGTTCTCC. Protein: CSARRGRGYNEQFS. This chain joins TRBV29-1 and TRBJ2-1; 8 nucleotides line up with TRBD1. CDR1 SQVTM and CDR2 ANQGSEA come from the germline V gene. This CDR3 has 14 amino acids. Trimming removed 7 bases from V and 4 bases from J; junction bases left unmatched: 9.

CDR3 protein: CAWSVYRGHTEAFF. The CDR3 bases are TGTGCCTGGAGTGTTTACAGGGGGCATACTGAAGCTTTCTTT. The V call is TRBV30, the J call TRBJ1-1; TRBD1 agrees at 9 bases. The CDR3 has 14 amino acids. J gave up 5 bases and V 0 bases, and 4 bases lay outside the gene matches. Looked up from germline, CDR1 is GTSNPN and CDR2 is SVGIG (reference sequence).

Here the CDR3 DNA reads TGTGCCAGCAGCTTAGCGGGAGGGCCCGATACGCAGTATTTT. Translated, it gives CASSLAGGPDTQYF. V usage is TRBV5-5 and J usage is TRBJ2-3; 10 bases are a match to TRBD2. The CDR3 is 14 amino acids. Unmatched junction bases numbered 3, after V lost 2 bases and J lost 6 bases. Germline V gene lookup returns CDR1 SGHKS and CDR2 YYEKEE (reference sequence).

The J gene is TRBJ2-7, the V gene TRBV20-1; 10 nucleotides line up with TRBD2. The CDR3 has 15 residues. Unmatched junction bases numbered 9, after V lost 5 bases and J lost 2 bases. The germline V gene encodes CDR1 DFQATT and CDR2 SNEGSKA (reference sequence). In nucleotides, the CDR3 is TGCAGTGCTCAATTCACTAGCGGGATTACCTACGAGCAGTACTTC. The encoded protein is CSAQFTSGITYEQYF.

This clonotype has only a few counts. The chain is built from TRBV19 and TRBJ1-5, with TRBD1 matching over 9 bases. V gave up 6 bases and J gave up 7 bases; unmatched junction bases: 4. The germline V gene has CDR1 LNHDA and CDR2 SQIVND (reference sequence). The CDR3 extends over 13 amino acids. The CDR3 sequence is CASRGTGRQPQHF. The CDR3 bases are TGTGCCAGTAGGGGGACAGGGCGACAGCCCCAGCATTTT.

The table lists this clonotype with a count of one. This chain uses TRBV5-5 with TRBJ2-3; 13 nucleotides match TRBD2. The CDR3 covers 16 residues. Germline V lookup: CDR1 SGHKS, CDR2 YYEKEE (reference sequence). J gave up 4 bases and V 4 bases, and 6 bases lay outside the gene matches. The CDR3 bases are TGTGCCAGCAGCAGGACTAGCGGGAGTGGCCCAGATACGCAGTATTTT. Protein product: CASSRTSGSGPDTQYF.

J is TRBJ2-5 and V is TRBV20-1; 7 nucleotides agree with TRBD1. The germline V gene has CDR1 DFQATT and CDR2 SNEGSKA (reference sequence). V shed 4 bases, J shed 5 bases, and the junction held 10 bases outside the gene matches. This CDR3 has 14 residues. The CDR3 coding sequence is TGCAGTGCTAATCTAAACAGGGGCAGGGAGACCCAGTACTTC. This sequence encodes CSANLNRGRETQYF.

The chain joins TRBV5-1 to TRBJ1-1, with D hard to call. The CDR3 is 15 amino acids. V was cut by 4 bases and J by 4 bases, with 17 bases left in between. Germline loops: CDR1 SGHRS, CDR2 YFSETQ. The CDR3 is CASSPTTGPITEAFF. The CDR3 DNA sequence: TGCGCCAGCAGCCCGACGACCGGGCCCATCACTGAAGCTTTCTTT.

The V and J genes are TRBV27 and TRBJ2-6; D is possibly TRBD1 or TRBD2 (5 bases each). This CDR3 has 18 amino acids. Germline values: CDR1 MNHEY, CDR2 SMNVEV (reference sequence). Between the trimmed V and J ends, which lost 5 bases and 6 bases, there was a span of 23 bases. The CDR3, as DNA: TGTGCCAGCAGTATTTCCGGGACGAATCTCTGGGAGGCCAACGTCCTGACTTTC. Translation: CASSISGTNLWEANVLTF.

This rearrangement joins TRBV7-9 to TRBJ2-4; 8 bases match TRBD2. Germline V lookup: CDR1 SEHNR, CDR2 FQNEAQ (reference sequence). CDR3 length equals 15 residues. Trimming cost V 4 bases and J 9 bases; bases outside gene matches: 11. The CDR3 sequence is CASSSDGGLAGIQYF. DNA for the CDR3: TGTGCCAGCAGCTCCGACGGGGGGCTAGCGGGCATTCAGTACTTC.

V usage is TRBV6-1 and J usage is TRBJ2-2, with 15 nucleotides matching TRBD2. The CDR3 runs 16 residues. Germline CDR1 and CDR2: MNHNS and SASEGT. V dropped 6 bases and J dropped 5; count of bases not matched to a gene: 4. The CDR3 reads CASRGLAGGGTGELFF. The CDR3 DNA follows: TGTGCCAGCAGGGGACTAGCGGGAGGTGGAACCGGGGAGCTGTTTTTT.

This clonotype has more than one count but fewer than ten. V gene TRBV7-2 combines with J gene TRBJ1-1; D gene uncertain. V was trimmed by 1 base and J by 4 bases, leaving 7 bases between them. Per the germline V gene, CDR1 is SGHTA and CDR2 is FQGNSA. This CDR3 comprises 13 residues. Here the CDR3 DNA reads TGTGCCAGCAGCTTAGTTCGGGGCACTGAAGCTTTCTTT. Translated: CASSLVRGTEAFF.

This clonotype has more than one count but fewer than ten. The V call is TRBV6-5, the J call TRBJ2-7; tentatively, D is TRBD2 (5 bases). Germline V CDR1 and CDR2: MNHEY, SVGAGI. The CDR3 sequence is 14 residues long. The V gene lost 0 bases and the J gene lost 2 bases, with 8 bases spanning the gap. The CDR3 region is CASSYSTGAYEQYF. In DNA, the CDR3 is TGTGCCAGCAGTTACTCGACCGGGGCCTACGAGCAGTACTTC.